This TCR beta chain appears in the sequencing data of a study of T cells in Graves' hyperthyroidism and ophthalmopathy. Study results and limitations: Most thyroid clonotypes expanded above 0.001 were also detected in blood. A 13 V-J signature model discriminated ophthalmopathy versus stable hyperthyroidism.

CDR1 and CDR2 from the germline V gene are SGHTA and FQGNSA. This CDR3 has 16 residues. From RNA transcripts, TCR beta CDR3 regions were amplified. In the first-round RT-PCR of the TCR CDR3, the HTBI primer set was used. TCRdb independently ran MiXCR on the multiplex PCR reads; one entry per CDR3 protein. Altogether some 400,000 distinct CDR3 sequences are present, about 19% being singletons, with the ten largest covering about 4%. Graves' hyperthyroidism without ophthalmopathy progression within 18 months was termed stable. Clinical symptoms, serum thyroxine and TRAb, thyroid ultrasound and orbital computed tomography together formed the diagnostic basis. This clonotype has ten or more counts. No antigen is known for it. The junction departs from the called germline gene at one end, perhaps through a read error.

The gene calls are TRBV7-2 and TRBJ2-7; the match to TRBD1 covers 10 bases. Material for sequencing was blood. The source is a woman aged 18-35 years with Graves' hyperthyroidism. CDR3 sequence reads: CACSIAEGQGRSEQYF. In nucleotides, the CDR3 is TGTGCCTGCAGCATAGCTGAGGGACAGGGGAGGTCCGAGCAGTACTTC. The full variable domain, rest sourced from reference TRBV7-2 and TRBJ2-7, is GAGVSQSPSNKVTEKGKDVELRCDPISGHTALYWYRQSLGQGLEFLIYFQGNSAPDKSGLPSDRFSAERTGGSVSTLTIQRTQQEDSAVYLCACSIAEGQGRSEQYFGPGTRLTVT.